This T cell receptor beta chain was captured in a study of blood T cell repertoires in COVID-19. Study-level information: Acute and convalescent COVID-19 samples came from the United States, Italy and Spain. T cells, B-cell-depleted T cells, or PBMCs provided the cDNA or gDNA that served as material.

In the study's own analysis: Reference gene primer amplification gave estimated nucleated cell counts. Some clones are missing from TCRdb's copy, which holds only in-frame ones; the method was immunoSEQ multiplex PCR. D and trimming come from the DNA, and the V and J calls and clone size come from that table. The sample consists of 100,000 to 140,000 clones, about 90% of them appearing once. J was trimmed by 2 bases and V by 11 bases; bases with no gene match: 4. This CDR3 has 12 residues. Germline CDR1 ENHRY, CDR2 SYGVKD. The chain uses TRBV10-3 and TRBJ2-3, with 7 nucleotides matching TRBD1. Sequencing input: peripheral blood. The source is a middle-aged man with active or convalescent COVID-19. CDR3 residues: CAATGSTDTQYF. The CDR3 DNA sequence: TGTGCCGCGACAGGGTCCACAGATACGCAGTATTTT.